This T cell receptor (beta chain) derives from a study of T cell repertoires in ileal Crohn's disease. Only in-frame clones appear in the TCRdb table, and some are missing; sequencing was by immunoSEQ multiplex PCR. The sample records around 15,000 clones, about 66% being singletons. The sample taken for sequencing was ileal tissue. The sequence derives from an adult with Crohn's disease.

The CDR3 protein is CSVGLRAPNTEAFF. The CDR3 DNA reads as TGCAGCGTTGGGCTGAGGGCCCCGAACACTGAAGCTTTCTTT. The chain joins TRBV29-1 to TRBJ1-1; D gene ambiguous. V lost 4 bases and J 1 base, leaving 13 bases between the germline ends. In germline, CDR1 is SQVTM, CDR2 ANQGSEA. The CDR3 is made up of 14 amino acids.